A single sample is the source of the 27 T cell receptor beta chains below, sequenced in a study of shared clonotypes between healthy human individuals. Sequencing was performed with immunoSEQ multiplex PCR; in TCRdb, only in-frame clones are kept and a portion is missing. The sample contains nearly 750,000 clones, 55% to 75% of which appear only once. Material: memory CD4+ T cells sorted from blood. Noted subset: CD45RA-negative fraction. The receptor set was obtained from a woman aged 30 to 39 in good health.

The chain couples TRBV7-2 to TRBJ1-5, with D uncertain. CDR1 SGHTA and CDR2 FQGNSA come from the germline V gene. V was clipped by 1 base and J by 4 bases, with 11 bases between them. The CDR3 length is 15 residues. The CDR3 DNA sequence: TGTGCCAGCAGCTTAGGAAGATGGGATAATCAGCCCCAGCATTTT. As protein: CASSLGRWDNQPQHF. Drawing the rest from reference TRBV7-2 and TRBJ1-5, the complete variable domain is GAGVSQSPSNKVTEKGKDVELRCDPISGHTALYWYRQSLGQGLEFLIYFQGNSAPDKSGLPSDRFSAERTGGSVSTLTIQRTQQEDSAVYLCASSLGRWDNQPQHFGDGTRLSIL.

This chain connects TRBV19 to TRBJ2-2; D gene unclear. Between the trimmed V and J ends, which lost 5 bases and 1 base, there was a span of 11 bases. Germline lookup yields CDR1 LNHDA and CDR2 SQIVND (reference sequence). The CDR3 is 15 amino acids. The CDR3 bases are TGTGCCAGTAGTGTTACCTCACTGAACACCGGGGAGCTGTTTTTT. As protein: CASSVTSLNTGELFF.

This clone appeared a single time. DNA for the CDR3: TGTGCCAGCAGTCCCTTGGACAGGGACTATGGCTACACCTTC. The encoded protein is CASSPLDRDYGYTF. This rearrangement joins TRBV27 to TRBJ1-2; 8 nucleotides agree with TRBD1. The germline V gene has CDR1 MNHEY and CDR2 SMNVEV (reference sequence). V shed 5 bases and J 3 bases; nucleotides not matched to a gene: 5. The CDR3 totals 14 residues.

The chain links TRBV4-1 to TRBJ1-5; D ambiguous. The germline V gene encodes CDR1 MGHRA and CDR2 YSYEKL. The V and J ends lost 0 bases and 5 bases respectively, with 14 bases between them. The CDR3 is 16 residues long. CDR3 sequence reads: CASSQDVGRLDQPQHF. The CDR3 coding sequence is TGCGCCAGCAGCCAAGATGTCGGGAGGCTGGATCAGCCCCAGCATTTT.

As regards this clone: The sample holds other DNA sequences that translate to the same CDR3. This chain links TRBV7-9 with TRBJ2-7, with 13 bases that match TRBD2. Germline CDR1 reads SEHNR; CDR2 reads FQNEAQ (reference sequence). This CDR3 region has 14 residues. J gave up 4 bases and V 3 bases, and 0 bases lay outside the gene matches. CDR3 DNA sequence: TGTGCCAGCAGCTTGGGACTAGCGGGGTACGAGCAGTACTTC. This encodes CASSLGLAGYEQYF. The full variable domain, rest sourced from reference TRBV7-9 and TRBJ2-7, is DTGVSQNPRHKITKRGQNVTFRCDPISEHNRLYWYRQTLGQGPEFLTYFQNEAQLEKSRLLSDRFSAERPKGSFSTLEIQRTEQGDSAMYLCASSLGLAGYEQYFGPGTRLTVT.

This clone has only a few counts. The V and J genes are TRBV2 and TRBJ1-1, with TRBD1 as a possible D gene (6 bases). Trimming stripped 7 bases from V and 3 bases from J, with 12 bases between. The CDR3 loop spans 13 amino acids. Germline V gene lookup returns CDR1 SNHLY and CDR2 FYNNEI. CDR3 sequence (DNA): TGTGCCAGCAAACGGACAGAGGACACTGAAGCTTTCTTT. As protein: CASKRTEDTEAFF. Drawing the rest from reference TRBV2 and TRBJ1-1, the complete variable domain is EPEVTQTPSHQVTQMGQEVILRCVPISNHLYFYWYRQILGQKVEFLVSFYNNEISEKSEIFDDQFSVERPDGSNFTLKIRSTKLEDSAMYFCASKRTEDTEAFFGQGTRLTVV.

Ten or more counts support this clone. The chain joins TRBV2 to TRBJ2-4; no clear D. The ends were cut back, 5 bases at V and 7 bases at J, with 3 bases in the middle. The germline gives CDR1 SNHLY, CDR2 FYNNEI. The CDR3 extends over 10 amino acids. The CDR3 spells CASSSNIQYF. The CDR3 region has the DNA TGTGCCAGCAGTTCTAACATTCAGTACTTC.

V and J are TRBV10-3 and TRBJ2-1; possible D gene TRBD1, 5 bases. CDR1 is ENHRY and CDR2 is SYGVKD in the germline V gene. Trimming removed 10 bases from V and 0 bases from J, with 16 bases in between. The CDR3 runs 15 residues. In DNA form, the CDR3 reads TGTGCCACCAACCAGGGCCCCAGCTCCTACAATGAGCAGTTCTTC. This gives the protein CATNQGPSSYNEQFF.

For this clone: The same CDR3 arises from other DNA sequences in this sample as well. The chain carries TRBV28 and TRBJ2-7; no definite D call. This CDR3 spans 11 amino acids. Germline assignment: CDR1 MDHEN and CDR2 SYDVKM. Trimming removed 5 bases at V and 3 bases at J, with 5 bases between. CDR3 loop: CASSLNYEQYF. CDR3 sequence (DNA): TGTGCCAGCAGTCTTAACTACGAGCAGTACTTC.

Written as DNA, the CDR3 is TGTGCCAGTAGATGGGCAGATACGCAGTATTTT. It encodes CASRWADTQYF. V gene TRBV19 combines with J gene TRBJ2-3; the D is unclear. The V gene's germline CDR1 is LNHDA and CDR2 SQIVND (reference sequence). CDR3 length: 11 residues. The V end lost 6 bases, the J end lost 4 bases, and 5 bases lay between the germline ends.

This rearrangement joins TRBV9 to TRBJ2-2, with TRBD2 matching 7 bases. V lost 1 base, J lost 4 bases, and 4 bases stayed unmatched. Per the germline V gene, CDR1 is SGDLS and CDR2 is YYNGEE. This CDR3 is built from 15 residues. CDR3 DNA sequence: TGTGCCAGCAGCGTATCTAGCGGAAGCACCGGGGAGCTGTTTTTT. It is translated as CASSVSSGSTGELFF.

The gene calls are TRBV9 and TRBJ2-1; TRBD2 matches 10 bases. Germline V lookup: CDR1 SGDLS, CDR2 YYNGEE. The V gene end was trimmed by 3 bases and the J gene end by 9 bases; junction bases not matched to a gene: 15. This CDR3 comprises 17 residues. This chain's CDR3 is CASSGSFASGSGSEQFF. The CDR3 DNA is TGTGCCAGCAGCGGTAGTTTCGCTAGCGGGAGTGGTAGTGAGCAGTTCTTC. Combining the CDR3 with reference TRBV9 and TRBJ2-1 gives the whole variable domain DSGVTQTPKHLITATGQRVTLRCSPRSGDLSVYWYQQSLDQGLQFLIQYYNGEERAKGNILERFSAQQFPDLHSELNLSSLELGDSALYFCASSGSFASGSGSEQFFGPGTRLTVL.

In this sample, this clone turned up a few times. The chain combines TRBV20-1 with TRBJ1-2, with D uncertain. Germline CDR1 DFQATT, CDR2 SNEGSKA (reference sequence). CDR3 size: 10 residues. V lost 0 bases to trimming and J lost 8 bases, with 4 bases between them. The CDR3 sequence: CSARDRGYTF. The DNA of the CDR3 is TGCAGTGCTAGAGATCGAGGCTACACCTTC.

The J gene is TRBJ2-4, the V gene TRBV5-1, with D possibly matching TRBD2 (6 bases). Germline lookup yields CDR1 SGHRS and CDR2 YFSETQ. CDR3 size: 14 residues. Trimming stripped 4 bases from V and 9 bases from J, with 17 bases between. CDR3 DNA: TGCGCCAGCAGCGGCGGGACTGCGGGTCCCATTCAGTACTTC. It codes for CASSGGTAGPIQYF.

CDR3 DNA: TGTGCCAGCTCACCACCGTTTGATGGGGCTGGGACCCAGTACTTC. Translation: CASSPPFDGAGTQYF. The V gene is TRBV18, the J gene TRBJ2-5, with D perhaps matching TRBD1 (5 bases). CDR3 size: 15 residues. Germline V gene lookup returns CDR1 KGHSH and CDR2 LQKENI. Trimming stripped 0 bases from V and 7 bases from J, with 15 bases between.

Notes on this clone: Other DNA sequences within the sample encode an identical CDR3. The chain employs TRBV11-2 and TRBJ2-5; no definite D call. CDR3 length equals 12 residues. V lost 6 bases and J lost 5, with 10 bases in between. Per germline, CDR1 SGHAT and CDR2 FQNNGV. CDR3 amino acids: CASSRTQETQYF. For the CDR3, the DNA is TGTGCCAGCAGTAGAACACAGGAGACCCAGTACTTC.

V is TRBV6-1 and J is TRBJ2-1; 7 bases fit TRBD2. This CDR3 comprises 14 residues. Germline trimming cut 3 bases from V and 10 bases from J; bases unmatched to any gene: 9. Germline V gene lookup returns CDR1 MNHNS and CDR2 SASEGT. The CDR3 DNA reads TGTGCCAGCAGTGATGGGGGGGTAACCCTCGAGCAGTTCTTC. This encodes CASSDGGVTLEQFF.

This clone showed up just once. V and J are TRBV18 and TRBJ1-1; D not resolved. The germline gives CDR1 KGHSH, CDR2 LQKENI. Trimming shortened V by 2 bases and J by 7 bases, and 20 bases separated the two germline ends. The length of the CDR3 is 16 residues. DNA of the CDR3: TGTGCCAGCTCACCATCATTTTCCCCAAGCTGGAATGAAGCTTTCTTT. This codes for CASSPSFSPSWNEAFF.

This clone was seen repeatedly, ten times or more. V gene TRBV6-1 combines with J gene TRBJ2-7; 12 nucleotides align to TRBD1. This CDR3 contains 15 residues. V shed 6 bases and J 2 bases; nucleotides not matched to a gene: 5. Germline CDR1 MNHNS, CDR2 SASEGT. The CDR3 protein is CASRPGTGGTYEQYF. The DNA for the CDR3 is TGTGCCAGCAGGCCCGGGACAGGGGGCACCTACGAGCAGTACTTC.

A remark on this clone: The same CDR3 can be traced to other DNA sequences in this sample. The V call is TRBV18, the J call TRBJ1-3; D uncertain. This CDR3 is built from 14 residues. Deletions cut 6 bases from V and 0 bases from J, with 9 bases between. Germline CDR1 is KGHSH and CDR2 is LQKENI. CDR3 loop: CASSPSRSGNTIYF. In DNA form, the CDR3 reads TGTGCCAGCTCGCCTTCACGCTCTGGAAACACCATATATTTT.

The J gene is TRBJ2-7, the V gene TRBV27, with no clear D. Trimming took off 8 bases at V and 6 bases at J, with 17 bases between the two ends. This CDR3 spans 13 amino acids. Germline V gene sequence: CDR1 MNHEY, CDR2 SMNVEV (reference sequence). CDR3 amino acids: CASGYWGPFEQYF. The DNA of the CDR3 is TGTGCCAGCGGATACTGGGGTCCGTTCGAGCAGTACTTC.

The chain links TRBV27 to TRBJ2-5; 9 bases align to TRBD1. CDR1 is MNHEY, CDR2 SMNVEV, per germline (reference sequence). The V and J ends lost 6 bases and 5 bases, in that order; junction bases with no gene match: 7. This CDR3 comprises 14 residues. CDR3 residues: CASSEIGTGETQYF. In DNA form, the CDR3 reads TGTGCCAGCAGCGAAATTGGGACAGGGGAGACCCAGTACTTC.

The CDR3 DNA is TGTGCCAGCAGTTTACTAGCGGGAGTAAAGAATGAGCAGTTCTTC. Its protein is CASSLLAGVKNEQFF. This rearrangement joins TRBV2 to TRBJ2-1, with 11 bases lining up with TRBD2. The CDR3 extends over 15 amino acids. Per germline, CDR1 SNHLY and CDR2 FYNNEI. V shed 5 bases, J shed 7 bases, and the junction held 7 bases outside the gene matches.

The chain employs TRBV5-1 and TRBJ1-4, with 8 nucleotides matching TRBD1. There are 15 residues in the CDR3. Germline trimming cut 0 bases from V and 7 bases from J; bases unmatched to any gene: 5. Germline V lookup: CDR1 SGHRS, CDR2 YFSETQ. In DNA form, the CDR3 reads TGCGCCAGCAGCTTGGCGGGACAGGCTGGTGAAAAACTGTTTTTT. Protein product: CASSLAGQAGEKLFF.

The chain has TRBV7-2 and TRBJ1-1; D perhaps matches TRBD1 (5 bases). CDR1 is SGHTA and CDR2 is FQGNSA in the germline V gene. The ends were cut back, 0 bases at V and 1 base at J, with 9 bases in the middle. The CDR3 is made up of 15 amino acids. DNA for the CDR3: TGTGCCAGCAGCTTAGCGCGACAGACGAACACTGAAGCTTTCTTT. As protein: CASSLARQTNTEAFF.

This rearrangement joins TRBV19 to TRBJ1-2; 7 bases agree with TRBD1. V was pared by 7 bases and J by 4 bases, with 18 bases of the junction left unmatched. Germline lookup yields CDR1 LNHDA and CDR2 SQIVND (reference sequence). The CDR3 is made up of 17 amino acids. DNA of the CDR3: TGTGCCAGTAACCCCCGGTGGACAGGCGACTCCCCCTATGGCTACACCTTC. Translation gives CASNPRWTGDSPYGYTF.

This chain uses TRBV19 with TRBJ1-1; D is uncertain. CDR3 length: 13 residues. Trimming left V 2 bases short and J 0 bases short, with 4 bases between. The V gene's germline CDR1 is LNHDA and CDR2 SQIVND (reference sequence). CDR3 DNA sequence: TGTGCCAGTAGTATACGGATGAACACTGAAGCTTTCTTT. Translation gives CASSIRMNTEAFF.